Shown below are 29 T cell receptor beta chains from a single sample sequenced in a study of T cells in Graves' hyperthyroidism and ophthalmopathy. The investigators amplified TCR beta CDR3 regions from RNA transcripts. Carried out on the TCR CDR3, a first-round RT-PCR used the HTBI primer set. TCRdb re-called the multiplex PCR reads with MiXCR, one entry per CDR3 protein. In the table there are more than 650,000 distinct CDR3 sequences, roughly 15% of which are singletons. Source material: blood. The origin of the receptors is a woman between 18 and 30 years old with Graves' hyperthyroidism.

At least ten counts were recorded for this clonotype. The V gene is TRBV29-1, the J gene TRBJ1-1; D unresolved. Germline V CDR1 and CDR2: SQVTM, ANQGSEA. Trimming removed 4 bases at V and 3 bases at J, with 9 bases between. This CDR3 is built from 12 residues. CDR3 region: CSVGQTYTEAFF. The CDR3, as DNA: TGCAGCGTTGGCCAGACTTACACTGAAGCTTTCTTT.

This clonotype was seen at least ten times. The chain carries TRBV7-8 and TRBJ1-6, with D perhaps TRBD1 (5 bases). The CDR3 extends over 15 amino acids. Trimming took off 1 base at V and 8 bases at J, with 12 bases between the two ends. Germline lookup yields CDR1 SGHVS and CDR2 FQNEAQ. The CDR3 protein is CASSLGRMGDSPLHF. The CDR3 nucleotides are TGTGCCAGCAGCTTAGGAAGGATGGGGGATTCACCCCTCCACTTT.

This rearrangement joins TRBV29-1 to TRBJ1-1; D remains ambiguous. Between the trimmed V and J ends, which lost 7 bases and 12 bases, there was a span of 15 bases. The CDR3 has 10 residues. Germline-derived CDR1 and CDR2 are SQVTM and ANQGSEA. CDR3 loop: CSATFDETFF. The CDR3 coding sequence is TGCAGCGCCACTTTCGACGAGACTTTCTTT.

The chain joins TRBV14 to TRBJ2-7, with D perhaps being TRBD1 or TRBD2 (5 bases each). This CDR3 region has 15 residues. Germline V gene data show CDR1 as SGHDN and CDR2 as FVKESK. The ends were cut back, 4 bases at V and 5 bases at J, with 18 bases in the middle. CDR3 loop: CASSPTLWGNHEQYF. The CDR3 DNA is TGTGCCAGCAGCCCAACCCTATGGGGGAACCACGAGCAGTACTTC. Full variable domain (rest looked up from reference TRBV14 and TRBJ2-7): EAGVTQFPSHSVIEKGQTVTLRCDPISGHDNLYWYRRVMGKEIKFLLHFVKESKQDESGMPNNRFLAERTGGTYSTLKVQPAELEDSGVYFCASSPTLWGNHEQYFGPGTRLTVT.

CDR3 amino acids: CASSQVGGRTPLHF. Here the CDR3 DNA reads TGCGCCAGCAGCCAAGTAGGGGGAAGGACACCCCTCCACTTT. The J gene is TRBJ1-6, the V gene TRBV4-1, with D perhaps matching TRBD1 (6 bases). The CDR3 length is 14 residues. CDR1 and CDR2 from the germline V gene are MGHRA and YSYEKL. V lost 1 base and J lost 11, with 12 bases in between.

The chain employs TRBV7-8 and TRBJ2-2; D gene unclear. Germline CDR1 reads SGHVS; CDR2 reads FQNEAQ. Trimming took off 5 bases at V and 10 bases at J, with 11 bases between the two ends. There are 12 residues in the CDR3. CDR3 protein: CASSLRSSELFF. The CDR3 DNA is TGTGCCAGCAGCCTTAGAAGTTCGGAGCTGTTTTTT. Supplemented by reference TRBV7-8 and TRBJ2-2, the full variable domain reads GAGVSQSPRYKVAKRGQDVALRCDPISGHVSLFWYQQALGQGPEFLTYFQNEAQLDKSGLPSDRFFAERPEGSVSTLKIQRTQQEDSAVYLCASSLRSSELFFGEGSRLTVL.

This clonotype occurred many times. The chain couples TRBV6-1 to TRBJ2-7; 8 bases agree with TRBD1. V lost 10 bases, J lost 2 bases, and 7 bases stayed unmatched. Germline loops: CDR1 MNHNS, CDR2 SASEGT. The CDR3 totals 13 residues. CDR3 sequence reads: CATSRQGPYEQYF. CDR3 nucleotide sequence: TGTGCCACTAGTAGACAGGGGCCCTACGAGCAGTACTTC.

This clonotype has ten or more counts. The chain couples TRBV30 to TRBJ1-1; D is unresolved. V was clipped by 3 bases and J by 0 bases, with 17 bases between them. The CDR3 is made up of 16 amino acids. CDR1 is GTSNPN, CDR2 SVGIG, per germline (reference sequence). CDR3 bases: TGTGCCTGGAGGAATCGGGAGACTGGTCTGAACACTGAAGCTTTCTTT. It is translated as CAWRNRETGLNTEAFF.

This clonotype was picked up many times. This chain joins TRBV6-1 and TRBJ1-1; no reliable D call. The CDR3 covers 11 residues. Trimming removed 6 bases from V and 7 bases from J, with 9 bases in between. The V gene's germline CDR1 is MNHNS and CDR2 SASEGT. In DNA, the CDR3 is TGTGCCAGCAGGCGGACCGATGAAGCTTTCTTT. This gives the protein CASRRTDEAFF.

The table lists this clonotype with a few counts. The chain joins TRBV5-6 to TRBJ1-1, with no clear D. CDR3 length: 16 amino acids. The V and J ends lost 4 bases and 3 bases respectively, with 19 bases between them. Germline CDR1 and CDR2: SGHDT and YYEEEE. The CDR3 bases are TGTGCCAGCAGCAGCTGGGTAGGGATGGCCGACACTGAAGCTTTCTTT. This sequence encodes CASSSWVGMADTEAFF. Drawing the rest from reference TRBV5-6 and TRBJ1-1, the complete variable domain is DAGVTQSPTHLIKTRGQQVTLRCSPKSGHDTVSWYQQALGQGPQFIFQYYEEEERQRGNFPDRFSGHQFPNYSSELNVNALLLGDSALYLCASSSWVGMADTEAFFGQGTRLTVV.

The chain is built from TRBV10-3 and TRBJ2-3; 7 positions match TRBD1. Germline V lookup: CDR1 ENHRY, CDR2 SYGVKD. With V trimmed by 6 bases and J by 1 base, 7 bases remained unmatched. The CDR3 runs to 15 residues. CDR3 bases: TGTGCCATCAGGGAAGACAGGGTCCGCACAGATACGCAGTATTTT. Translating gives CAIREDRVRTDTQYF.

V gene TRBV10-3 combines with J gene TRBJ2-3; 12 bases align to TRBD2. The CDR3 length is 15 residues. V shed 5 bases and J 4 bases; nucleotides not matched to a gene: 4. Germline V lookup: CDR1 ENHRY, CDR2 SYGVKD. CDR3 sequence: CAISPSGRASDTQYF. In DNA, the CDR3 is TGTGCCATCAGTCCTAGCGGGAGGGCCTCAGATACGCAGTATTTT.

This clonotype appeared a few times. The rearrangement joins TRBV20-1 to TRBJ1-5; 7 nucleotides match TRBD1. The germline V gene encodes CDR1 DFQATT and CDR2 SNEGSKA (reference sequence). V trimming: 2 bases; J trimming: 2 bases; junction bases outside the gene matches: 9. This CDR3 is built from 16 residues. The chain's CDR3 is CSARPQGVLGNQPQHF. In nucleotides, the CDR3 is TGCAGTGCTAGACCCCAGGGGGTCTTGGGCAATCAGCCCCAGCATTTT.

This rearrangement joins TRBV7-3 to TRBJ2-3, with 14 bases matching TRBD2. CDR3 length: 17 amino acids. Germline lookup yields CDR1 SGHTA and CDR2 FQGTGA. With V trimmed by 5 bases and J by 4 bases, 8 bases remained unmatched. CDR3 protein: CASSPGLAGGRADTQYF. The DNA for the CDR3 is TGTGCCAGCAGCCCTGGACTAGCGGGAGGAAGAGCAGATACGCAGTATTTT.

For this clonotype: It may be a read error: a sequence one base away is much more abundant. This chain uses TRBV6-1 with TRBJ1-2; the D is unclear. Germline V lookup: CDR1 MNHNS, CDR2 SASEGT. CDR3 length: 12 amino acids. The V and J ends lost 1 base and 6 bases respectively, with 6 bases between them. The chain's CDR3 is CASSEVGDGYTF. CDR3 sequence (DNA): TGTGCCAGCAGTGAAGTTGGGGATGGCTACACCTTC.

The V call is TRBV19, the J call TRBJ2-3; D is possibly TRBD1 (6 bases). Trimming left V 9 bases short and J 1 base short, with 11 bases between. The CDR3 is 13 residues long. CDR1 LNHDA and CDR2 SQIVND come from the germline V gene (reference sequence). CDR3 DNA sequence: TGTGCCAGCGCCCGACAGGGCACAGATACGCAGTATTTT. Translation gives CASARQGTDTQYF.

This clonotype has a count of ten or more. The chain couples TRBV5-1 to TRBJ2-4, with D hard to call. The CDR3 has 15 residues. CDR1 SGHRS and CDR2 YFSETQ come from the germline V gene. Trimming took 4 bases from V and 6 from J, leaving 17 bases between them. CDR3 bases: TGCGCCAGCAGCGCCGGGTCAGAGATCCCAAACATTCAGTACTTC. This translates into CASSAGSEIPNIQYF.

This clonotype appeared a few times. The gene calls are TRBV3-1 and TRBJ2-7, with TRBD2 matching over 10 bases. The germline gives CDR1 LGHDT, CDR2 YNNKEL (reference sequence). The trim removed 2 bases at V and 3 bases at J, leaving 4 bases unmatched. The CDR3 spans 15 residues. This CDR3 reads CASSQTSGAHYEQYF. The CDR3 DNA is TGTGCCAGCAGCCAAACTAGCGGGGCTCACTACGAGCAGTACTTC.

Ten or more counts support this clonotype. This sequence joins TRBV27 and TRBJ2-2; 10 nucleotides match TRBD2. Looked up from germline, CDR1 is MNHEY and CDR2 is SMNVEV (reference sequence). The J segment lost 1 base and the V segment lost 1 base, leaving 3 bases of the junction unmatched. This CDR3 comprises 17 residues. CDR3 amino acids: CASSLWWTSGNTGELFF. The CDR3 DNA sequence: TGTGCCAGCAGTTTATGGTGGACTAGCGGGAACACCGGGGAGCTGTTTTTT.

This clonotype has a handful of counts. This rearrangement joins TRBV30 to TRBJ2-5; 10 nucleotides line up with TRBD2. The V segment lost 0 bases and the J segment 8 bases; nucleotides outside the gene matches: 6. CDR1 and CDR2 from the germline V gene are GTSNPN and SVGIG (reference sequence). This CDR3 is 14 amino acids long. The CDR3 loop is CAWSVKAGGPTQYF. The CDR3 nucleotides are TGTGCCTGGAGTGTAAAAGCGGGAGGGCCCACCCAGTACTTC.

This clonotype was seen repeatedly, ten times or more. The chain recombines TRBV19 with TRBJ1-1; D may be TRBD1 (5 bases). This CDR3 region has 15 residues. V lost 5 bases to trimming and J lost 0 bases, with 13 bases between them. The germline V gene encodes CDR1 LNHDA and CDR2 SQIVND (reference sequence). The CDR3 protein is CASSYGQGLNTEAFF. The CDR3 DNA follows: TGTGCCAGTAGTTATGGGCAGGGTTTGAACACTGAAGCTTTCTTT.

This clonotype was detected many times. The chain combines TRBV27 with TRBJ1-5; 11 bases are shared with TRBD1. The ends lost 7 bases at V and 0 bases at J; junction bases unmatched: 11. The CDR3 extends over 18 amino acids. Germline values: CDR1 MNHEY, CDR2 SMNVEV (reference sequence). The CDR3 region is CASNPGTGGPYSNQPQHF. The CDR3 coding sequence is TGTGCCAGCAATCCGGGGACAGGGGGTCCCTATAGCAATCAGCCCCAGCATTTT.

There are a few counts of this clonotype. Written as DNA, the CDR3 is TGTGCCAGCAGGGACTCGAACACTGAAGCTTTCTTT. This codes for CASRDSNTEAFF. The chain has TRBV25-1 and TRBJ1-1; the D is unclear. The CDR3 covers 12 residues. The V end was cut by 6 bases, the J end by 1 base, with 6 bases between. Germline values: CDR1 MGHDK, CDR2 SYGVNS.

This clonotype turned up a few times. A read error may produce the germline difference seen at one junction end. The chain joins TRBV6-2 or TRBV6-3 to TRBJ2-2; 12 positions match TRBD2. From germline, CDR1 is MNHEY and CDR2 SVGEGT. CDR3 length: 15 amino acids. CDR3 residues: CATNRTSGNSGELFF. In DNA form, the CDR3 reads TGTGCCACGAACAGGACTAGCGGGAACTCCGGGGAGCTGTTTTTT.

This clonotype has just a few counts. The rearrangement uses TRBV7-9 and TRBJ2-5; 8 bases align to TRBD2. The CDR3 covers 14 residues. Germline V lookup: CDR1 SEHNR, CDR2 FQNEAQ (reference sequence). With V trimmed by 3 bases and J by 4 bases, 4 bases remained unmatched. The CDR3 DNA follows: TGTGCCAGCAGCTTTTACGGGGGGGGAGAGACCCAGTACTTC. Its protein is CASSFYGGGETQYF.

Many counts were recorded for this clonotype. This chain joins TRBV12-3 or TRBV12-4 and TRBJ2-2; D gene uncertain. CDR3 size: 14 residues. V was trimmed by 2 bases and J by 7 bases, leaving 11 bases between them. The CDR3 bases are TGTGCCAGCAGTTTACGTGGGTTGGGCGGGGAGCTGTTTTTT. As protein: CASSLRGLGGELFF.

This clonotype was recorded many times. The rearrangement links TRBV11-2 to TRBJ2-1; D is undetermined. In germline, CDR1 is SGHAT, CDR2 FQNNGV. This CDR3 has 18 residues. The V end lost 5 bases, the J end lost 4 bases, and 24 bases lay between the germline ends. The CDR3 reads CASSPLLGAAAVYNEQFF. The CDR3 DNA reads TGTGCCAGCAGCCCACTATTGGGCGCCGCCGCGGTATACAATGAGCAGTTCTTC.

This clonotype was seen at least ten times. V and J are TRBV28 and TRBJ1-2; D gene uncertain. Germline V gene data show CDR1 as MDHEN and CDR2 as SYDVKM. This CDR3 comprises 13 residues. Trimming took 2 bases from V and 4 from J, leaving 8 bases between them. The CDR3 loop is CASSLSITYGYTF. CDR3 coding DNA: TGTGCCAGCAGTTTAAGCATTACCTATGGCTACACCTTC.

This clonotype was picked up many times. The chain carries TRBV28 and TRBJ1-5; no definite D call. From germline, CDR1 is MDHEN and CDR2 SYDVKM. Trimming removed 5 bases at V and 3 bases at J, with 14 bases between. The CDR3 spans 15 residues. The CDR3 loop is CASSLPDGFNQPQHF. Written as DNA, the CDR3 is TGTGCCAGCAGTCTTCCCGACGGGTTCAATCAGCCCCAGCATTTT.